This T cell receptor (beta chain) comes out of a study of spatial heterogeneity in lung cancer. Time point of the sample: sample taken at primary tumor resection. The study's findings and limits: How many expanded intratumoral alpha and beta TCRs were present tracked the tumor mutation count, which was a count of nonsynonymous mutations.

For this clonotype: Its antigen is not identified.

One entry per CDR3 protein results from TCRdb running MiXCR on the 5' RACE reads. The table lists 20,000 to 25,000 distinct CDR3 sequences, less than 20% of them singletons, with 25% to 35% in the top ten. Trimming stripped 4 bases from V and 1 base from J, with 16 bases between. The CDR3 loop spans 16 amino acids. CDR1 is MNHNS, CDR2 SASEGT, per germline. V and J are TRBV6-1 and TRBJ2-5, with D uncertain. This clonotype originated in a female donor with early-stage non-small cell lung cancer. The sample was lung tumor tissue, taken at surgery. The CDR3 nucleotides read TGTGCCAGCAGTGGTTACGTTCTGGACCGCCAAGAGACCCAGTACTTC. The encoded protein is CASSGYVLDRQETQYF.